The sequence of this T cell receptor (beta chain) was determined in a study of blood T cell repertoires in COVID-19. Study background: Samples of COVID-19 (acute and convalescent) were obtained from the United States, Italy and Spain.

The CDR3 sequence is 16 residues long. Germline assignment: CDR1 SEHNR and CDR2 FQNEAQ (reference sequence). J lost 5 bases, V lost 1 base, and 4 bases had no gene match. Participants came from fewer than 25 US areas, aged about 18 to 89 years. Clinical history reported by participants formed the basis on which cohorts were assigned. Original methodology: Amplification from reference gene primers served as the basis for estimated nucleated cell counts. Data came from immunoSEQ multiplex PCR; TCRdb stores just in-frame clones and leaves some out. Clone size and the V and J calls come from that table; the DNA yielded D and trimming. The table has about 150,000 clones, about 83% seen once; the top ten hold around 3.7%.

Specimen: PBMCs or T cells enriched from blood (not recorded which). The chain has TRBV7-9 and TRBJ2-3; TRBD2 matches 12 bases. This TCR was sampled from a woman between 45 and 60 years old with acute COVID-19. As DNA, the CDR3 is TGTGCCAGCAGCTTAGAGACTAGCGGGAGCCGAGATACGCAGTATTTT. It yields the protein CASSLETSGSRDTQYF. Based on the CDR3 plus reference TRBV7-9 and TRBJ2-3, the full variable domain is DTGVSQNPRHKITKRGQNVTFRCDPISEHNRLYWYRQTLGQGPEFLTYFQNEAQLEKSRLLSDRFSAERPKGSFSTLEIQRTEQGDSAMYLCASSLETSGSRDTQYFGPGTRLTVL.